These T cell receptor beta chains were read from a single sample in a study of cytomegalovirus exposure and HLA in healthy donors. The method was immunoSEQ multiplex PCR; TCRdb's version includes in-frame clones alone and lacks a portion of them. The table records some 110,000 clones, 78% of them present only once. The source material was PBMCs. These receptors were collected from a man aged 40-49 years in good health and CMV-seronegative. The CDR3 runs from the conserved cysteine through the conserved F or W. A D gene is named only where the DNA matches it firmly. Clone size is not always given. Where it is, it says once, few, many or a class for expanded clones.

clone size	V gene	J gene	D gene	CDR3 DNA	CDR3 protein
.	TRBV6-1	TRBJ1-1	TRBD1	TGTGCCAGCAGTGGGGGCAGGGGGCTCAGCTCCCGGGTCACTGAAGCTTTCTTT	CASSGGRGLSSRVTEAFF
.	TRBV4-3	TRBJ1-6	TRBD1	TGCGCCAGCAGCCAAGAGCTACAGGGGAATTATAATTCACCCCTCCACTTT	CASSQELQGNYNSPLHF
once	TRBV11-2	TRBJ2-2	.	TGTGCCAGCAGCCCAATGAACACCGGGGAGCTGTTTTTT	CASSPMNTGELFF
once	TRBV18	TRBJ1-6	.	TGTGCCAGCTCACCCGCGTCGAGCTCCTATAATTCACCCCTCCACTTT	CASSPASSSYNSPLHF
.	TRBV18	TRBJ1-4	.	TGTGCCAGCTCACCCAACCAGGGAAATGAAAAACTGTTTTTT	CASSPNQGNEKLFF
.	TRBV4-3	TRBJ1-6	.	TGCGCCAGCAGCCAACCTCGGGTTAGGGAGGGAGATTCACCCCTCCACTTT	CASSQPRVREGDSPLHF
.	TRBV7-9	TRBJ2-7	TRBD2	TGTGCCAGCAGCCAAATCGGGGGGGCGAACGAGCAGTACTTC	CASSQIGGANEQYF
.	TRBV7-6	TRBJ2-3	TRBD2	TGTGCCAGCAGCTTAGGGACGACTAGCGGGGGGGCCCGGGATACGCAGTATTTT	CASSLGTTSGGARDTQYF
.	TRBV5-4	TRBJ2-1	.	TGTGCCAGCAGCCCCCCCGGGACTGGTCGCAATGAGCAGTTCTTC	CASSPPGTGRNEQFF
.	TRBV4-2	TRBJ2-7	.	TGTGCCAGCCCCACTGACCGAGACGACTTCTACGAGCAGTACTTC	CASPTDRDDFYEQYF
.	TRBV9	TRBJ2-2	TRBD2	TGTGCCAGCAGCGCGGGACTAGCGGGCTACGGGGAGCTGTTTTTT	CASSAGLAGYGELFF
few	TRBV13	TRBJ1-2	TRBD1	TGTGCCAGCAGCTTTAAAGGGGGACAGGCCTATGGCTACACCTTC	CASSFKGGQAYGYTF
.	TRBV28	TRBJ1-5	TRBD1	TGTGCCAGCAGCCCAGTAGGACAGGGAAGGAGAGGCAATCAGCCCCAGCATTTT	CASSPVGQGRRGNQPQHF
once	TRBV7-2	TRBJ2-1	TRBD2	TGTGCCAGCAGCTTAGAAGGGCTAGCGGGACCTTACAATGAGCAGTTCTTC	CASSLEGLAGPYNEQFF
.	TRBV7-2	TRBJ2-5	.	TGTGCCACCAGCTTGGCGACAGTTTATCGGACCCAGTACTTC	CATSLATVYRTQYF
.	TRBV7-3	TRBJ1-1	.	TGTGCCAGCAGCCCGAGTGGGAACACTGAAGCTTTCTTT	CASSPSGNTEAFF
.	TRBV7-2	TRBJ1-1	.	TGTGCCAGCAGCTTAGACAGGGCAACTGAAGCTTTCTTT	CASSLDRATEAFF
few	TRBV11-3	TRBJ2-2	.	TGTGCCAGCTCCAAAGCGGGGAACACCGGGGAGCTGTTTTTT	CASSKAGNTGELFF
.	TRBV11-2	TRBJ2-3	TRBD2	TGTGCCAGCAGCTTTACTAGCGGGGGTATCACAGATACGCAGTATTTT	CASSFTSGGITDTQYF
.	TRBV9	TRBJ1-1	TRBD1	TGTGCCAGCAGCGGACCTCGTCGGGACAGGACTTCTGAAGCTTTCTTT	CASSGPRRDRTSEAFF
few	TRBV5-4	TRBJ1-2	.	TGTGCCAGCAGCCCGGGAAGGCCGTATGGCTACACCTTC	CASSPGRPYGYTF
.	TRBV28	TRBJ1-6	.	TGTGCCAGCAGTTTAATAATCCCGAAGAGTTCACCCCTCCACTTT	CASSLIIPKSSPLHF
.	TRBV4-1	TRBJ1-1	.	TGCGCCAGCAGCAGAGAAGGGAGTGGAACAACTGAAGCTTTCTTT	CASSREGSGTTEAFF
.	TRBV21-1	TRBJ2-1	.	TGTGCCAGCACCCCGGACAGGATAAAGTTCTTC	CASTPDRIKFF
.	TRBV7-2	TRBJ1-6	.	TGTGCCAGCAGCTTAGTCCGTGGAGCGGAGAGCTCCTATAATTCACCCCTCCACTTT	CASSLVRGAESSYNSPLHF
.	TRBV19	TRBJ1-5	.	TGTGCCAGTAGCTTCCGGGGTTCGGGTAATCAGCCCCAGCATTTT	CASSFRGSGNQPQHF
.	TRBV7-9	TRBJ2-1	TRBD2	TGTGCCAGCAGCTTATCAACTAGCGATTACAATGAGCAGTTCTTC	CASSLSTSDYNEQFF
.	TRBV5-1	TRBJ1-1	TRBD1	TGCGCCAGCAGCTTGGCTTTGACAGGGGGAGTGACTGAAGCTTTCTTT	CASSLALTGGVTEAFF
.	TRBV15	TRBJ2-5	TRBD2	TGTGCCACCAGCAGAGATAGGAGCGGGGGTGGAGAGACCCAGTACTTC	CATSRDRSGGGETQYF
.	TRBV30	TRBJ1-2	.	TGTGCCTGGAGTGATCCAGCGTACTATGGCTACACCTTC	CAWSDPAYYGYTF
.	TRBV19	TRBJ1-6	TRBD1	TGTGCCAGTAGTATACAAGGGACAGGTGAAGCACCCCTCCACTTT	CASSIQGTGEAPLHF